The 17 T cell receptor beta chains below come from one sample, sequenced in a study of PD-1 blockade in mismatch repair-deficient tumors. The protocol was immunoSEQ multiplex PCR, while the TCRdb copy is restricted to in-frame clones and leaves out a portion. The data contain several thousand clones, about 90% of them singletons. Time point noted: roughly ten-day in vitro stimulation with candidate mutation-associated neoantigen peptide 1. No antigen has been assigned to these receptors. The sample consisted of cells cultured in vitro, taken from a patient treated with pembrolizumab. Receptors were obtained from an adult with mismatch repair-deficient cancer.

This sequence joins TRBV4-1 and TRBJ2-3; 7 bases are a match to TRBD1. The CDR3 length is 14 residues. V lost 4 bases and J lost 4; bases outside the gene matches: 5. The germline gives CDR1 MGHRA, CDR2 YSYEKL. In DNA, the CDR3 is TGCGCCAGCAGCCCCCGACAGGGCCCAGATACGCAGTATTTT. The encoded protein is CASSPRQGPDTQYF.

The chain carries TRBV28 and TRBJ2-7; tentatively, D is TRBD1 (5 bases). Germline CDR1 MDHEN, CDR2 SYDVKM. CDR3 length: 15 amino acids. V lost 2 bases, J lost 1 base, and 12 bases lay in between. The CDR3 DNA reads as TGTGCCAGCAGTTTAATACCCAGGGCTTCCTACGAGCAGTACTTC. Protein: CASSLIPRASYEQYF.

This clone was seen a handful of times. The V gene is TRBV9, the J gene TRBJ1-5; TRBD1 is a possible D gene (5 bases). Germline CDR1 reads SGDLS; CDR2 reads YYNGEE. Trimming took 3 bases from V and 0 from J, leaving 7 bases between them. The CDR3 has 14 residues. The CDR3 spells CASSAGVSNQPQHF. CDR3 DNA sequence: TGTGCCAGCAGCGCGGGGGTTAGCAATCAGCCCCAGCATTTT.

The genes are TRBV19 and TRBJ1-5; 10 bases are shared with TRBD1. Looked up from germline, CDR1 is LNHDA and CDR2 is SQIVND (reference sequence). V lost 6 bases to trimming and J lost 0 bases; unmatched junction nucleotides: 5. The CDR3 is 16 amino acids. In DNA, the CDR3 is TGTGCCAGTAGGTTCGGGACAGGGGATAGCAATCAGCCCCAGCATTTT. Amino acids: CASRFGTGDSNQPQHF.

This clone has a single count. J is TRBJ1-1 and V is TRBV19; no clear D. The CDR3 is 13 residues long. CDR1 is LNHDA and CDR2 is SQIVND in the germline V gene (reference sequence). The germline V and J ends were trimmed by 2 bases and 1 base, with 5 bases remaining between them. CDR3 sequence: CASSIRGNTEAFF. Written as DNA, the CDR3 is TGTGCCAGTAGTATAAGAGGGAACACTGAAGCTTTCTTT.

The chain couples TRBV27 to TRBJ2-3, with 10 positions matching TRBD2. This CDR3 spans 14 amino acids. The V gene end was trimmed by 6 bases and the J gene end by 4 bases; junction bases not matched to a gene: 4. Germline CDR1 MNHEY, CDR2 SMNVEV (reference sequence). The CDR3 region is CASSPGLAADTQYF. CDR3 coding DNA: TGTGCCAGCAGCCCCGGACTAGCGGCAGATACGCAGTATTTT.

This chain joins TRBV4-2 and TRBJ2-7; D is unclear. Germline CDR1 reads LGHNA; CDR2 reads YNFKEQ. CDR3 length: 12 amino acids. The V and J ends lost 4 bases and 7 bases respectively, with 11 bases between them. The CDR3 here is CASSPLGGEQYF. In nucleotides, the CDR3 is TGTGCCAGCAGCCCCCTGGGTGGGGAGCAGTACTTC.

The chain recombines TRBV6-1 with TRBJ1-1; D remains unclear. V lost 2 bases and J lost 2, with 9 bases in between. Germline values: CDR1 MNHNS, CDR2 SASEGT. This CDR3 contains 14 residues. The CDR3 loop is CASSELRLNTEAFF. CDR3 DNA: TGTGCCAGCAGTGAACTTAGACTAAACACTGAAGCTTTCTTT.

As DNA, the CDR3 is TGTGCCAGCAGCTTGGTGGCAGACTCCTACGAGCAGTACTTC. The encoded protein is CASSLVADSYEQYF. The rearrangement joins TRBV5-6 to TRBJ2-7; D is undetermined. Trimming shortened V by 0 bases and J by 0 bases, and 7 bases separated the two germline ends. Per germline, CDR1 SGHDT and CDR2 YYEEEE. CDR3 length: 14 residues.

This chain links TRBV11-2 with TRBJ2-1, with TRBD2 matching over 7 bases. V trimming: 4 bases; J trimming: 7 bases; junction bases outside the gene matches: 10. Germline assignment: CDR1 SGHAT and CDR2 FQNNGV. There are 15 residues in the CDR3. The CDR3 loop is CASSSKSGMRNEQFF. The CDR3 DNA sequence: TGTGCCAGCAGCTCAAAAAGCGGGATGAGGAATGAGCAGTTCTTC. The whole variable domain, remainder taken from reference TRBV11-2 and TRBJ2-1, is EAGVAQSPRYKIIEKRQSVAFWCNPISGHATLYWYQQILGQGPKLLIQFQNNGVVDDSQLPKDRFSAERLKGVDSTLKIQPAKLEDSAVYLCASSSKSGMRNEQFFGPGTRLTVL.

The rearrangement joins TRBV4-2 to TRBJ2-7, with a weak D call TRBD1 (6 bases). This CDR3 contains 17 residues. Germline V gives CDR1 LGHNA, CDR2 YNFKEQ. V shed 3 bases and J shed 0 bases, with 18 bases lying between them. DNA for the CDR3: TGTGCCAGCAGCCACCTAACCGGGACACAGAGCTCCTACGAGCAGTACTTC. It is translated as CASSHLTGTQSSYEQYF.

The chain uses TRBV6-1 and TRBJ2-7; 11 bases agree with TRBD1. Unmatched junction bases numbered 12, after V lost 6 bases and J lost 8 bases. This CDR3 region has 15 residues. Germline V gene data show CDR1 as MNHNS and CDR2 as SASEGT. The CDR3 spells CASSPRTGGLNKQYF. DNA for the CDR3: TGTGCCAGCAGCCCCCGGACAGGGGGCCTCAACAAGCAGTACTTC.

The chain links TRBV7-3 to TRBJ2-2; D is possibly TRBD2 (6 bases). The CDR3 has 18 residues. Germline V gene data show CDR1 as SGHTA and CDR2 as FQGTGA. Trimming pared 1 base from V and 1 base from J, leaving 16 bases between. This CDR3 reads CASSLNWAGGKNTGELFF. The CDR3 DNA sequence: TGTGCCAGCAGCTTAAATTGGGCCGGGGGAAAGAACACCGGGGAGCTGTTTTTT.

In its sample, this clone was seen once. The gene calls are TRBV6-5 and TRBJ2-7; 12 bases fit TRBD1. Germline V gene lookup returns CDR1 MNHEY and CDR2 SVGAGI. The CDR3 contains 15 residues. V lost 2 bases to trimming and J lost 7 bases; unmatched junction nucleotides: 6. CDR3 residues: CASSYRDRGRREQYF. In DNA form, the CDR3 reads TGTGCCAGCAGTTACCGGGACAGGGGGCGCCGGGAGCAGTACTTC.

The chain recombines TRBV10-3 with TRBJ2-1; TRBD2 agrees at 12 bases. The length of the CDR3 is 17 residues. Germline assignment: CDR1 ENHRY and CDR2 SYGVKD. The junction had 6 bases not matched to a gene; V was cut back by 3 bases and J by 3 bases. This chain's CDR3 is CAISDYKTSGSYNEQFF. CDR3 in DNA: TGTGCCATCAGTGACTATAAGACTAGCGGGAGCTACAATGAGCAGTTCTTC.

The chain employs TRBV28 and TRBJ2-7, with D tentatively TRBD2 (5 bases). The CDR3 is 13 residues long. V was pared by 2 bases and J by 0 bases, with 5 bases between. Germline V gene lookup returns CDR1 MDHEN and CDR2 SYDVKM. The CDR3: CASSLGLSYEQYF. In DNA form, the CDR3 reads TGTGCCAGCAGTTTAGGACTCTCCTACGAGCAGTACTTC.

The chain has TRBV5-6 and TRBJ1-1; 8 bases line up with TRBD1. In germline, CDR1 is SGHDT, CDR2 YYEEEE. V was pared by 4 bases and J by 7 bases, with 21 bases of the junction left unmatched. This CDR3 is 18 amino acids long. As DNA, the CDR3 is TGTGCCAGCAGCAAGAAGGACAGGGCGAATATTTACGGCATTGAAGCTTTCTTT. Protein sequence: CASSKKDRANIYGIEAFF.